This T cell receptor beta chain was captured in a study of cytomegalovirus exposure and HLA in healthy donors. General study points: Reports state that TCR beta sequences accurately predicted most subjects' HLA-A and HLA-B alleles. According to reports, the classifier identified cytomegalovirus status with high specificity and sensitivity.

In this sample, this clone turned up once. Antigen unknown. Per germline, CDR1 MGHDK and CDR2 SYGVNS. This CDR3 is built from 16 residues. V dropped 4 bases and J dropped 0; count of bases not matched to a gene: 3. The PCR was carried out with 60 Vbeta primers and 13 Jbeta primers. Sequencing used immunoSEQ multiplex PCR; TCRdb keeps in-frame clones, though not all of them. The table shows approximately 180,000 clones, with roughly 85% occurring only once. This TCR derives from a man aged 40-55 years in good health and CMV-seropositive. The sequencing sample was made of PBMCs. The rearrangement joins TRBV25-1 to TRBJ2-6, with TRBD1 matching over 7 bases. CDR3 residues: CASSASGGSGANVLTF. The CDR3 coding sequence is TGTGCCAGCAGTGCCTCAGGGGGCTCTGGGGCCAACGTCCTGACTTTC.